The 5 T cell receptor beta chains in this list originate from one sample, sequenced in a study of blood T cell repertoires in COVID-19. The repertoire was sequenced with immunoSEQ multiplex PCR; TCRdb's copy has only in-frame clones and lacks some. Among about 4,700 clones, approximately 80% were seen once, and the ten largest hold 13%. Material for sequencing was peripheral blood. These receptors were collected from a man aged 70 or older with active COVID-19.

This clone came up once. The J gene is TRBJ2-1, the V gene TRBV18; 7 bases map to TRBD2. With 2 bases clipped from V and 10 bases from J, the junction kept 2 bases outside the gene matches. The CDR3 runs to 12 residues. Germline V gives CDR1 KGHSH, CDR2 LQKENI. CDR3 sequence: CASSPYGGEQFF. Here the CDR3 DNA reads TGTGCCAGCTCACCATACGGGGGGGAGCAGTTCTTC. Using reference TRBV18 and TRBJ2-1 for the parts outside the CDR3, the full variable domain is NAGVMQNPRHLVRRRGQEARLRCSPMKGHSHVYWYRQLPEEGLKFMVYLQKENIIDESGMPKERFSAEFPKEGPSILRIQQVVRGDSAAYFCASSPYGGEQFFGPGTRLTVL.

The count of this clone is one. The V and J genes are TRBV3-1 (or the pseudogene TRBV3-2) and TRBJ2-1, with 8 nucleotides matching TRBD2. The CDR3 is 17 amino acids. Germline V gene sequence: CDR1 LGHDT, CDR2 YNNKEL (reference sequence). With 3 bases clipped from V and 6 bases from J, the junction kept 13 bases outside the gene matches. CDR3 nucleotides: TGTGCCAGCAGCCACCTCCCGGCCGCGGGGGGTATCAATGAGCAGTTCTTC. This codes for CASSHLPAAGGINEQFF.

This clone occurred once. The chain uses TRBV6-5 and TRBJ1-3, with 10 bases lining up with TRBD1. The CDR3 has 15 amino acids. Germline assignment: CDR1 MNHEY and CDR2 SVGAGI. V was clipped by 6 bases and J by 4 bases; unmatched bases: 6. CDR3 region: CASRWTGGMGNTIYF. The CDR3 coding sequence is TGTGCCAGCAGGTGGACAGGGGGGATGGGAAACACCATATATTTT.

V gene TRBV5-1 combines with J gene TRBJ2-1; no definite D call. CDR1 and CDR2 from the germline V gene are SGHRS and YFSETQ. The length of the CDR3 is 17 residues. The V gene lost 3 bases and the J gene lost 0 bases, with 16 bases spanning the gap. The CDR3 DNA sequence: TGCGCCAGCAGCTCTCAATACGACAAGGCCTCCTACAATGAGCAGTTCTTC. Translation gives CASSSQYDKASYNEQFF.

The chain couples TRBV18 to TRBJ2-3, with D perhaps matching TRBD2 (5 bases). V was clipped by 3 bases and J by 4 bases, with 8 bases between them. Germline loops: CDR1 KGHSH, CDR2 LQKENI. The CDR3 length is 13 residues. In DNA, the CDR3 is TGTGCCAGCTCACCTGCCGGGGCAGATACGCAGTATTTT. Translating gives CASSPAGADTQYF.